The present entry profiles one TCR beta chain with its context. Libraries were prepared by immunoSEQ multiplex PCR; TCRdb keeps only in-frame clonotypes and omits some of them. The table lists around 60,000 clones, around 90% of them singletons. The data belong to a study of OX40 agonist ivuxolimab in advanced cancers. Turning to the study itself: The study reported partial responses in three patients: one hepatocellular carcinoma, two cutaneous melanoma.

This CDR3 has 14 residues. CDR1 SGHRS and CDR2 YFSETQ come from the germline V gene. V dropped 0 bases and J dropped 3 bases, with 6 bases sitting between them. The V call is TRBV5-1, the J call TRBJ2-2; D remains ambiguous. The TCR sequence derives from an adult with an advanced solid tumor such as melanoma, head and neck, liver or kidney cancer. The input for sequencing was CD4+ or CD8+ T cells sorted from blood, taken in a trial of the OX40 agonist ivuxolimab. The CDR3 region is CASSLVQDTGELFF. The CDR3 DNA follows: TGCGCCAGCAGCTTGGTCCAGGACACCGGGGAGCTGTTTTTT.